The 15 T cell receptor beta chains presented below share a single source sample, sequenced in a study of identical twins (TCRdb year 2016). The library was prepared using 5' RACE. The sequencer listed for this sample is Illumina HiSeq 2000. TCRdb's own reprocessing of the public reads used fastp at Q25 and MiXCR and kept productive beta chains. CDR3 protein sequences are deduplicated, and each keeps its most common genes and DNA. This sample holds under 350,000 distinct CDR3 sequences; just under 9.5% were observed only once. Under 7.5% of the sample belongs to the ten largest clones. Another study also made use of these data, one on yellow fever vaccine responses in identical twins.

The sample taken for sequencing was CD8+ T cells sorted from blood. These receptors were taken from a woman aged 18-29 years in good health.

This clonotype was seen more than once but under ten times. The CDR3 DNA reads as TGTGCCAGCAGCTTAGCCCGGTCTAGCGGGAGGTCTAATGAGCAGTTCTTC. Residues: CASSLARSSGRSNEQFF. This chain uses TRBV7-8 with TRBJ2-1; 11 positions match TRBD2. Germline assignment: CDR1 SGHVS and CDR2 FQNEAQ. This CDR3 is built from 17 residues. Unmatched junction bases numbered 8, after V lost 0 bases and J lost 7 bases.

This clonotype was detected a few times. The chain couples TRBV5-5 to TRBJ1-2; TRBD1 is a possible D gene (5 bases). CDR3 length: 15 residues. Between the trimmed V and J ends, which lost 2 bases and 4 bases, there was a span of 15 bases. Per germline, CDR1 SGHKS and CDR2 YYEKEE (reference sequence). The DNA of the CDR3 is TGTGCCAGCAGCTTTAATCAGGGCATTCGCTATGGCTACACCTTC. Translating it yields CASSFNQGIRYGYTF.

This clonotype has more than one count but fewer than ten. This sequence joins TRBV2 and TRBJ2-7, with D uncertain. CDR1 and CDR2 from the germline V gene are SNHLY and FYNNEI. With 2 bases removed from V and 6 bases from J, the gap between germline ends came to 5 bases. The CDR3 runs 11 residues. The CDR3 loop is CASSENPEQYF. The DNA for the CDR3 is TGTGCCAGCAGTGAAAATCCCGAGCAGTACTTC.

This clonotype has more than one count but fewer than ten. The chain has TRBV29-1 and TRBJ2-1; TRBD2 matches at 7 bases. The CDR3 is 15 residues long. Losses at the gene ends were 4 bases for V and 3 bases for J; bases not matched to a gene: 9. Germline CDR1 is SQVTM and CDR2 is ANQGSEA. CDR3 nucleotides: TGCAGCGTTGTGGGGGACTACGGCAACTACAATGAGCAGTTCTTC. Protein: CSVVGDYGNYNEQFF.

This clonotype was seen only a few times. This rearrangement joins TRBV24-1 to TRBJ2-6; D is possibly TRBD1 (6 bases). Germline CDR1 is KGHDR and CDR2 is SFDVKD. Trimming removed 7 bases at V and 0 bases at J, with 15 bases between. The CDR3 has 17 residues. In DNA form, the CDR3 reads TGTGCCACCAGCGGAGAGGGACACGGCTCTGGGGCCAACGTCCTGACTTTC. It yields the protein CATSGEGHGSGANVLTF.

This clonotype showed up just once. A much larger clone sits a single nucleotide away, making a read error possible. The chain is built from TRBV27 and TRBJ2-1, with D perhaps TRBD1 (5 bases). This CDR3 region has 14 residues. Germline CDR1 is MNHEY and CDR2 is SMNVEV (reference sequence). The DNA of the CDR3 is TGTGTCAGCAGGGCTAGAGCCTACTACAATGAGCAGTTCTTC. This codes for CVSRARAYYNEQFF.

The chain joins TRBV13 to TRBJ1-4; 9 bases are a match to TRBD1. The CDR3 spans 18 residues. CDR1 PRHDT and CDR2 FYEKMQ come from the germline V gene (reference sequence). CDR3 loop: CTRTRTGGVGRTNEKLFF. CDR3 DNA sequence: TGTACCCGCACCAGAACAGGGGGCGTCGGTCGCACTAATGAAAAACTGTTTTTT.

This clonotype has just a few counts. The chain uses TRBV11-3 and TRBJ1-5; D is unresolved. The CDR3 is 14 residues long. Germline CDR1 and CDR2: SGHNT and YENEEA. Trimming removed 1 base from V and 7 bases from J, with 11 bases in between. CDR3 nucleotide sequence: TGTGCCAGCAGCTTAGGGGAGAACTGGCAGCCCCAGCATTTT. Protein product: CASSLGENWQPQHF.

V is TRBV29-1 and J is TRBJ2-2; unclear D gene. Deletions cut 6 bases from V and 3 bases from J, with 8 bases between. Germline loops: CDR1 SQVTM, CDR2 ANQGSEA. CDR3 length: 12 amino acids. This CDR3 is CSVVRDTGELFF. CDR3 bases: TGCAGCGTGGTACGGGACACCGGGGAGCTGTTTTTT.

The chain recombines TRBV6-1 with TRBJ2-2; D possibly corresponds to TRBD1 (7 bases). This CDR3 has 17 residues. Per the germline V gene, CDR1 is MNHNS and CDR2 is SASEGT. Trimming left V 7 bases short and J 4 bases short, with 22 bases between. CDR3: CASKGLKQGTLTGELFF. CDR3 sequence (DNA): TGTGCCAGCAAAGGACTAAAACAGGGGACTCTCACCGGGGAGCTGTTTTTT.

The rearrangement joins TRBV6-1 to TRBJ1-1, with a weak D call TRBD1 (5 bases). There are 15 residues in the CDR3. Trimming took off 3 bases at V and 0 bases at J, with 11 bases between the two ends. Germline assignment: CDR1 MNHNS and CDR2 SASEGT. The CDR3 sequence: CASSEMAGLNTEAFF. The CDR3 DNA follows: TGTGCCAGCAGTGAGATGGCAGGGCTGAACACTGAAGCTTTCTTT.

This clonotype turned up a few times. The rearrangement links TRBV7-9 to TRBJ2-7; D remains unclear. Germline assignment: CDR1 SEHNR and CDR2 FQNEAQ (reference sequence). This CDR3 is built from 15 residues. V lost 0 bases, J lost 0 bases, and 9 bases lay in between. CDR3 sequence: CASSLAIGSSYEQYF. DNA of the CDR3: TGTGCCAGCAGCTTAGCGATAGGAAGCTCCTACGAGCAGTACTTC.

This clonotype came up many times. The chain is built from TRBV4-1 and TRBJ2-3; D is undetermined. CDR1 is MGHRA and CDR2 is YSYEKL in the germline V gene. This CDR3 region has 12 residues. Between the trimmed V and J ends, which lost 1 base and 6 bases, there was a span of 5 bases. The CDR3 spells CASSQGRDTQYF. In DNA, the CDR3 is TGCGCCAGCAGCCAAGGCCGTGATACGCAGTATTTT.

The V call is TRBV27, the J call TRBJ2-4; perhaps TRBD2 as D (5 bases). Germline V gene lookup returns CDR1 MNHEY and CDR2 SMNVEV (reference sequence). CDR3 length equals 14 residues. V lost 1 base, J lost 8 bases, and 12 bases lay in between. The CDR3 DNA reads as TGTGCCAGCAGTTTATTTAGCGCCCTCCACATTCAGTACTTC. Its protein is CASSLFSALHIQYF.

There are a few counts of this clonotype. The chain uses TRBV6-2 or TRBV6-3 and TRBJ2-1; D call uncertain. The length of the CDR3 is 14 residues. V shed 2 bases and J shed 9 bases, with 14 bases lying between them. The V gene's germline CDR1 is MNHEY and CDR2 SVGEGT. CDR3 residues: CASSYIHQVGEQFF. The CDR3 nucleotides read TGTGCCAGCAGTTACATCCATCAAGTCGGTGAGCAGTTCTTC.